The rows below give T cell receptor beta chains drawn from one sample of a study of CD8 T cells in Susac syndrome. Using its own MiXCR run on the immunoSEQ multiplex PCR reads, TCRdb lists one record per CDR3 protein. The table lists about 140,000 distinct CDR3 sequences, roughly 94% of them singletons, with 0.13% to 0.15% in the top ten. Sample: CD4+ T cells from PBMCs. The receptors were sampled from a human donor with Susac syndrome. CDR3s include the opening cysteine and the closing phenylalanine or tryptophan. The order of the fields is J gene, clone size, D gene, V gene, CDR3 DNA, CDR3 protein. D genes are given only for firm matches. Not every row has a clone size; where given, it reads once, few, many or a size class.

>TRBJ1-2|once|.|TRBV12-3/TRBV12-4
TGTGCCAGCAGTTTCTACGGTGGCTACACCTTC
CASSFYGGYTF
>TRBJ2-2|few|.|TRBV20-1
TGCAGTGCTGGGAGAGGCACCGGGGAGCTGTTTTTT
CSAGRGTGELFF
>TRBJ1-2|.|.|TRBV7-2
TGTGCCAGCAGCTTAGGACAGGTCTATGGCTACACCTTC
CASSLGQVYGYTF
>TRBJ2-1|.|TRBD2|TRBV12-3/TRBV12-4
TGTGCCAGCAGTCCCGCGGGACTAGCGGGACTGAATGAGCAGTTCTTC
CASSPAGLAGLNEQFF
>TRBJ2-5|.|TRBD2|TRBV20-1
TGCAGTGCTAGAATGCCTAGCGGGAGAGAGTTGGAGACCCAGTACTTC
CSARMPSGRELETQYF
>TRBJ2-3|.|.|TRBV20-1
TGCAGTGCTAGCATTCCCCCAGATACGCAGTATTTT
CSASIPPDTQYF
>TRBJ1-1|once|.|TRBV20-1
TGCAGTGCTAGCCCCCAGGATCTGAACACTGAAGCTTTCTTT
CSASPQDLNTEAFF
>TRBJ2-7|.|.|TRBV6-2/TRBV6-3
TGTGCCAGCAGTCGCCCTAAGGGAGACCTTCGCGGCTACGAGCAGTACTTC
CASSRPKGDLRGYEQYF
>TRBJ2-1|once|.|TRBV30
TGTGCCTGGCATGGAGGGTCGGGACGTCGCAATGAGCAGTTCTTC
CAWHGGSGRRNEQFF
>TRBJ2-1|.|TRBD2|TRBV30
TGTGCCTGGAGTGTACTAGCGGGCCCCTACAATGAGCAGTTCTTC
CAWSVLAGPYNEQFF
>TRBJ1-5|.|.|TRBV27
TGTGCCAGCAGTTACGGGAAAAATCAGCCCCAGCATTTT
CASSYGKNQPQHF